This record looks at one T cell receptor beta chain sequence and its context. The target antigen is unknown. An oligo carrying a UMI was ligated to the cDNA 3' end. The first PCR ran approximately 4 cycles with an equimolar RC1.1 and RC1.2 beta primer mix. From the UMI-ligation and nested PCR reads, TCRdb called clonotypes with MiXCR, one entry per CDR3 protein. The sample has about 30,000 distinct CDR3 sequences; 7.3% are singletons. Known numbers of the T cell clone KT2 were added to PBMC. These data originate in a study of quantifying T cell responses using KT2 cells. Study information: Reverse transcription used primers in the TCR alpha and beta constant regions. The second PCR ran as a qPCR until a predetermined fluorescence threshold was reached. Findings and limits, study-wide: Very high KT2 spike-in numbers caused saturation in KT2 sequence detection.

V was pared by 4 bases and J by 9 bases, with 6 bases of the junction left unmatched. In germline, CDR1 is SGHNT, CDR2 YENEEA. This CDR3 is 13 amino acids long. The sample was PBMCs spiked with cells of the T cell clone KT2. The V and J genes are TRBV11-3 and TRBJ2-3; 8 bases fit TRBD1. The receptor comes from a human donor. Written as DNA, the CDR3 is TGTGCCAGCAGCTCAGACAGGGGTAGGACGCAGTATTTT. Translated, it gives CASSSDRGRTQYF.